This record concerns one T cell receptor beta chain sequence. Its target is not known. The sample originates from a study of shared clonotypes between healthy human individuals. Points from the study as a whole: Rarefaction analysis demonstrated incomplete sorted-subset sequencing notwithstanding large depth.

As defined, naive CD8 cells were CD45RO-negative and positively selected for CCR7, with terminally differentiated effector memory CD45RA+ cells excluded. Profiled with immunoSEQ multiplex PCR; TCRdb holds only in-frame clones, not every one. The sample has 1.5 million to 2.5 million clones; about 94% are singletons. Trimming took off 6 bases at V and 8 bases at J, with 11 bases between the two ends. Germline V gene data show CDR1 as MNHNS and CDR2 as SASEGT. The CDR3 spans 12 residues. Sequencing was carried out using naive CD8+ T cells sorted from blood. The TCR sequence derives from a man aged 18 to 29 in good health. This chain joins TRBV6-1 and TRBJ2-1, with TRBD2 as a possible D gene (6 bases). CDR3 sequence (DNA): TGTGCCAGCAGGTCGTCGGGGGATGAGCAGTTCTTC. Its protein is CASRSSGDEQFF.